This T cell receptor (beta chain) came from a study of blood T cell repertoires in COVID-19. Study-level information: The study drew acute and convalescent COVID-19 samples from the United States, Italy and Spain. Nucleic acid was either cDNA or gDNA, and it came from T cells, B-cell-depleted T cells, or PBMCs.

The CDR3 is 14 amino acids. Germline CDR1 SGHTS, CDR2 YDEGEE. Trimming took off 2 bases at V and 4 bases at J, with 10 bases between the two ends. Per the original methods: By means of reference gene primer amplification, nucleated cell counts were estimated. TCRdb's copy holds only in-frame clones and misses some; the assay was immunoSEQ multiplex PCR. V, J and clone size derive from that table, while D and trimming were established from the DNA sequence. The sample contains around 150,000 clones, less than 85% of which appear only once. V gene TRBV5-8 combines with J gene TRBJ1-3; possibly TRBD1 for D (6 bases). The material sequenced was peripheral blood. The source is a human donor with acute or convalescent COVID-19. The donor label of this sample is uncertain. The CDR3 nucleotides read TGTGCCAGCAGCTTCGACAGGATCGGAAACACCATATATTTT. It encodes CASSFDRIGNTIYF. Full variable domain (missing parts from reference TRBV5-8 and TRBJ1-3): EAGVTQSPTHLIKTRGQQATLRCSPISGHTSVYWYQQALGLGLQFLLWYDEGEERNRGNFPPRFSGRQFPNYSSELNVNALELEDSALYLCASSFDRIGNTIYFGEGSWLTVV.